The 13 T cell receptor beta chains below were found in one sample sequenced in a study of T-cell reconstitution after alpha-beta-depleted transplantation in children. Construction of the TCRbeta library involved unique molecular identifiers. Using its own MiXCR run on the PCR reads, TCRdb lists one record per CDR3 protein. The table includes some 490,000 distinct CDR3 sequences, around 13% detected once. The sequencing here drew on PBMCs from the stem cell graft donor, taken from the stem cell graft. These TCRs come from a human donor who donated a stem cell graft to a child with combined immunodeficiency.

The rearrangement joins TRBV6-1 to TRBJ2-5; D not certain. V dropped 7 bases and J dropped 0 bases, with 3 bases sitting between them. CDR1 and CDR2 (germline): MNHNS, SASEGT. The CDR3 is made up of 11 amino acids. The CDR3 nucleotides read TGTGCCAGCACAGACCAAGAGACCCAGTACTTC. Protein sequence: CASTDQETQYF.

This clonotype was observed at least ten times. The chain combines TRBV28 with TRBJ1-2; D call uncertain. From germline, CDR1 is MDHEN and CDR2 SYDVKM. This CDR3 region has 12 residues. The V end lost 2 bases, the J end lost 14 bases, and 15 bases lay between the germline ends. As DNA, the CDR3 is TGTGCCAGCAGTTTAACCCAGAGACCGGGGACCTTC. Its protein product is CASSLTQRPGTF.

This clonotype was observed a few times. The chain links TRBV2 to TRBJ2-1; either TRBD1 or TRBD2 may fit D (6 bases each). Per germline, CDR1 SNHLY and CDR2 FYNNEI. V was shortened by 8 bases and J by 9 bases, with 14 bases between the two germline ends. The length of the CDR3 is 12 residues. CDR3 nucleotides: TGTGCCAGCTCACACGGGGGCATTGAGCAGTTCTTC. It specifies CASSHGGIEQFF.

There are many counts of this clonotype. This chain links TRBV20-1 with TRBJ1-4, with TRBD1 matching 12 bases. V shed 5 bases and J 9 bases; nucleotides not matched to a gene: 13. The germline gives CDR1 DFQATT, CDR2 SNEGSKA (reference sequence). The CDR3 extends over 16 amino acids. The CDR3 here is CSAAPGTGGFGKKLFF. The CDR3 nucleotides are TGCAGTGCTGCCCCCGGGACAGGGGGCTTCGGGAAAAAACTGTTTTTT.

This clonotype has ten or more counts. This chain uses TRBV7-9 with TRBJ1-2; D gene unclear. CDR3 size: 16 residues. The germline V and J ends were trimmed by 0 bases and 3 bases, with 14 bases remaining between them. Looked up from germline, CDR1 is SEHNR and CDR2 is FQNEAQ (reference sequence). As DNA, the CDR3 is TGTGCCAGCAGCTTAGCGGCAGGAAAGTATGACTATGGCTACACCTTC. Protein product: CASSLAAGKYDYGYTF.

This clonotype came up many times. The CDR3 bases are TGCAGCGTTTACCTAGCGGGATTCTACGAGCAGTACTTC. It codes for CSVYLAGFYEQYF. The rearrangement joins TRBV29-1 to TRBJ2-7; TRBD2 agrees at 9 bases. The CDR3 runs to 13 residues. The V segment lost 5 bases and the J segment 3 bases; nucleotides outside the gene matches: 5. The germline gives CDR1 SQVTM, CDR2 ANQGSEA.

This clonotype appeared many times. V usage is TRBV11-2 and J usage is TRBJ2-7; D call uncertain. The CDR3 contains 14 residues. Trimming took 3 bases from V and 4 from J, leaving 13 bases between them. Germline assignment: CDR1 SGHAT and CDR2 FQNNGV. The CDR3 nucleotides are TGTGCCAGCAGCTTCCGCCGGACCCTTTACGAGCAGTACTTC. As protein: CASSFRRTLYEQYF.

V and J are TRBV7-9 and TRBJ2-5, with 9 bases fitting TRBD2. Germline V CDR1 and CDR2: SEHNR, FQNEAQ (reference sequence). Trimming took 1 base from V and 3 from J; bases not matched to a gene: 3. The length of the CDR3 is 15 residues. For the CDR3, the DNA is TGTGCCAGCAGCTTAGGTGCTAGCGGGGAAGAGACCCAGTACTTC. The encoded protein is CASSLGASGEETQYF.

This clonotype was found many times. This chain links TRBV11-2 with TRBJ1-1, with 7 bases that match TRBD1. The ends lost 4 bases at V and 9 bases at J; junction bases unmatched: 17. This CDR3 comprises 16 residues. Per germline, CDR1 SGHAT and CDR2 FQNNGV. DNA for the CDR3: TGTGCCAGCAGCTACCCCGGGACAGAGCTTTACACCCAAGCTTTCTTT. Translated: CASSYPGTELYTQAFF.

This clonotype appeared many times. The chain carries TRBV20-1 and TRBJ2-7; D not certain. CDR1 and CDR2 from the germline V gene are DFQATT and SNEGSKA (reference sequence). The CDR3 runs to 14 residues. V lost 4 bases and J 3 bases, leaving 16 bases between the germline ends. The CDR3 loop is CSATLDGRDYEQYF. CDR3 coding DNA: TGCAGTGCTACTCTAGACGGACGAGACTACGAGCAGTACTTC.

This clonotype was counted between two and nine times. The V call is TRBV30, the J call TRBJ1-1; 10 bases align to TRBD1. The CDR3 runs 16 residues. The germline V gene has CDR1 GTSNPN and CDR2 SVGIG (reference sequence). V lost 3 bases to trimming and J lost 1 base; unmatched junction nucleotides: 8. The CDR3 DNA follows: TGTGCCTGGAGGGAGGGAGGGACAGGGGAGAACACTGAAGCTTTCTTT. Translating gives CAWREGGTGENTEAFF. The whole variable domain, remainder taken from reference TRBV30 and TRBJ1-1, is SQTIHQWPATLVQPVGSPLSLECTVEGTSNPNLYWYRQAAGRGLQLLFYSVGIGQISSEVPQNLSASRPQDRQFILSSKKLLLSDSGFYLCAWREGGTGENTEAFFGQGTRLTVV.

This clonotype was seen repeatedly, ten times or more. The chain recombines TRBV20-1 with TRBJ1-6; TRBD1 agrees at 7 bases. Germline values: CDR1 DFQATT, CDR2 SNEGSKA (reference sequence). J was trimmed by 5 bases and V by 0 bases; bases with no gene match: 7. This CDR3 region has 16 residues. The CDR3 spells CSARDHGTGDNSPLHF. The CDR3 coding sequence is TGCAGTGCTAGAGACCATGGAACAGGGGATAATTCACCCCTCCACTTT.

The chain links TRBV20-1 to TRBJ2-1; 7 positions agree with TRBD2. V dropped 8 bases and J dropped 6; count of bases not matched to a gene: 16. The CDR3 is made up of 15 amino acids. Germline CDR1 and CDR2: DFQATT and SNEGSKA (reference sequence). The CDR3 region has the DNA TGCAGTTCCTGGGGGGGGTCTCCGGGGGTCAATGAGCAGTTCTTC. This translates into CSSWGGSPGVNEQFF.